This T cell receptor (beta chain) came from a study of beta chain features in type 1 diabetes. Whole-study context: Researchers looked at some 110 million sorted cells across all samples.

Every isolated RNA sample was fully reverse transcribed, so sequencing captured expressed TCRB transcripts. Measured with immunoSEQ multiplex PCR; TCRdb has only the in-frame clones, and not every one. This sample carries roughly 100,000 clones, under 30% of them seen once, and the ten largest clones take 0.5% to 0.55%. Remarks on this clone: The antigen is unknown.

Points from the study as a whole: Shorter TCRB CDR3s, moderately but significantly so, were found in Type 1 diabetes patients in all four CD4+ subsets. The VDJ junctions of type 1 diabetes patients carried fewer insertions and more deletions. cDNA-based reads could over-represent cells with high TCR expression.

Trimming removed 6 bases from V and 2 bases from J, with 7 bases in between. The CDR3 sequence is 11 residues long. CDR1 is DFQATT and CDR2 is SNEGSKA in the germline V gene (reference sequence). Sorted CD4+ subsets: naive, central memory, regulatory, stem cell-like memory (CD45RO/CCR7/CD25/CD127/CD95/CD27 panel). The genes are TRBV20-1 and TRBJ2-5; no clear D. The receptor was derived from a young woman with type 1 diabetes. The sample consisted of central memory CD4+ T cells from blood. The CDR3 loop reads CSATSQETQYF. In DNA form, the CDR3 reads TGCAGTGCCACGAGTCAAGAGACCCAGTACTTC.